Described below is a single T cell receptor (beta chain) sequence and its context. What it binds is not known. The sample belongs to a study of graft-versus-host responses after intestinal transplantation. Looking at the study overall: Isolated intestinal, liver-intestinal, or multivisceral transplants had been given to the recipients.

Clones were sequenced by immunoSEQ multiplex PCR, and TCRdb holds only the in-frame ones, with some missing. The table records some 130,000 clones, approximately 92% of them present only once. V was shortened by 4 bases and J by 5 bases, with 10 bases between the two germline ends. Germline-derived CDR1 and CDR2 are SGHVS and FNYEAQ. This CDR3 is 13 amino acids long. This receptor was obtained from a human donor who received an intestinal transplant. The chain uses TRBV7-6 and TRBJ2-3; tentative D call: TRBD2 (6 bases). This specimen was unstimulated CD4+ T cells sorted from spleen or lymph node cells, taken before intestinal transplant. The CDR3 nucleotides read TGTGCCAGCAGCTCTTACGGGGGAGATACGCAGTATTTT. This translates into CASSSYGGDTQYF. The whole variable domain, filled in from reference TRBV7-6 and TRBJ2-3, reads GAGVSQSPRYKVTKRGQDVALRCDPISGHVSLYWYRQALGQGPEFLTYFNYEAQQDKSGLPNDRFSAERPEGSISTLTIQRTEQRDSAMYRCASSSYGGDTQYFGPGTRLTVL.